This T cell receptor beta chain originates from a study of OX40 agonist ivuxolimab in advanced cancers. For the wider study: Ivuxolimab, which targeted the costimulatory receptor OX40 (CD134), was an agonistic, fully human IgG2 monoclonal antibody. Intravenous ivuxolimab was administered to patients every 2 weeks at six dose levels: 0.01, 0.1, 0.3, 1.5, 3 and 10 mg/kg. Of the approximately 53 patients in dose escalation, around 20 had hepatocellular carcinoma, around 15 had melanoma, 9 had renal cell carcinoma and 9 had head and neck cancer. The dose-escalation cohort was approximately 83% male with a mean age of about 60 years, ranging from roughly 23 to 90. Patients were allowed to have had prior anti-PD-1, anti-PD-L1 or anti-CTLA-4 therapy, and about 40% of the dose-escalation patients had been treated with checkpoint inhibitors. Partial responses were achieved by three dose-escalation patients, of whom one had hepatocellular carcinoma and two had cutaneous melanoma. The purpose of peripheral TCRbeta sequencing was to test whether ivuxolimab changed TCR sequence diversity and led to clonal T-cell expansion. The paper reports the monotherapy dose-escalation portion (N of about 50 patients) of the phase I ivuxolimab trial. Study-wide conclusions, independent of this receptor: Which antigens the clonally expanded peripheral T cells were specific for was not determined. Clonal expansion of both CD4+ and CD8+ blood T cells was observed from baseline to week 6 at doses 0.1 to 3.0 mg/kg. In partial responders in the 0.1-3.0 mg/kg groups, normalized peripheral clonal expansion was found to be among the lowest, especially among CD8+ T cells. Low levels of normalized T-cell clonal expansion were also shown by some nonresponding patients. After ivuxolimab, more expanded clones were found on average in CD8+ T cells than in CD4+ T cells.

Remarks on this clone: The antigen it recognizes is unknown. No base qualities exist here, and no much larger clone lies one base off it.

The trial excluded patients who had a history of autoimmune disease or who were on systemic immunosuppression. Peripheral blood for TCR sequencing was collected from all dose cohorts at baseline, on cycle 4 day 1, and on cycle 7 day 1. Samples were obtained from an open-label, multicenter, first-in-human phase I dose-escalation trial of ivuxolimab. The trial enrolled adults with locally advanced or metastatic head and neck squamous cell, hepatocellular, melanoma or renal cell carcinoma. Before TCR sequencing, CD4+ and CD8+ T cells were separately sorted from peripheral blood. Genomic DNA was extracted from sorted cells for sequencing of the TCRbeta CDR3 region. The immunoSEQ Assay was used for sequencing of TCRbeta CDR3 regions. TCRdb took over this immuneACCESS table, retaining in-frame rearrangements with V and J assigned. Such tables are incomplete; in checked studies, under half of the missing clones stem from an unresolved V gene, and the remainder is unexplained. Recorded for this sample are 80,000 to 95,000 clones; more than 70% of them occurred a single time. The ten largest make up roughly 0.7% of the sample.

CDR1 SGHRS and CDR2 YFSETQ were looked up in the germline V gene. The CDR3, cysteine through phenylalanine, is 14 amino acids long. Just CDR3 DNA is preserved here, 42 bases in frame from base 1. The junction shows trimming of 0 bases on V and 2 bases on J, plus 8 bases between the germline ends. The clonotype comes from an adult with an advanced solid tumor such as melanoma, head and neck, liver or kidney cancer. The rearrangement combines TRBV5-1 with TRBJ1-2, with an unclear D gene assignment. The starting material was CD4+ or CD8+ T cells sorted from blood, obtained in a trial of the OX40 agonist ivuxolimab. The CDR3 corresponds to CASSLVEGNYGYTF. The nucleotide sequence is TGCGCCAGCAGCTTGGTCGAGGGAAACTATGGCTACACCTTC.